The 6 T cell receptor beta chains reported below all come from one sample, sequenced in a study of CD8+ T cells in alopecia areata. RNA was extracted and reverse transcribed into cDNA as the sequencing template. Libraries were prepared by immunoSEQ multiplex PCR; TCRdb keeps only in-frame clonotypes and omits some of them. The sample gives around 140,000 clones, around three fifths of which show up once; around 6% is in the top ten. The input for sequencing was CD4+ T cells sorted from blood, taken at week 0. The receptors come from a human donor with alopecia areata.

V and J are TRBV29-1 and TRBJ1-4, with D uncertain. The CDR3 loop spans 13 amino acids. The V gene lost 6 bases and the J gene lost 3 bases, with 11 bases spanning the gap. The germline V gene encodes CDR1 SQVTM and CDR2 ANQGSEA. The CDR3: CSVAQQANEKLFF. The CDR3 DNA is TGCAGCGTGGCACAGCAGGCTAATGAAAAACTGTTTTTT.

V usage is TRBV5-1 and J usage is TRBJ2-1; 15 nucleotides align to TRBD2. The length of the CDR3 is 15 residues. The trim removed 3 bases at V and 10 bases at J, leaving 5 bases unmatched. Germline V lookup: CDR1 SGHRS, CDR2 YFSETQ. The CDR3 sequence is CASSSPGTSGGEQFF. The CDR3 DNA reads TGCGCCAGCAGCTCGCCCGGGACTAGCGGGGGGGAGCAGTTCTTC.

V gene TRBV7-2 combines with J gene TRBJ1-5; a weak D match, TRBD1 (5 bases). CDR3 length: 14 amino acids. The germline V gene has CDR1 SGHTA and CDR2 FQGNSA. The V and J ends lost 7 bases and 5 bases respectively, with 15 bases between them. This chain's CDR3 is CASTTYRGDQPQHF. CDR3 bases: TGTGCCAGCACCACTTATAGGGGCGATCAGCCCCAGCATTTT. Supplemented by reference TRBV7-2 and TRBJ1-5, the full variable domain reads GAGVSQSPSNKVTEKGKDVELRCDPISGHTALYWYRQSLGQGLEFLIYFQGNSAPDKSGLPSDRFSAERTGGSVSTLTIQRTQQEDSAVYLCASTTYRGDQPQHFGDGTRLSIL.

V gene TRBV6-5 combines with J gene TRBJ2-3; a weak D match, TRBD2 (6 bases). This CDR3 region has 14 residues. V gave up 6 bases and J gave up 5 bases, with 15 bases separating them. CDR1 and CDR2 (germline): MNHEY, SVGAGI. The CDR3 DNA follows: TGTGCCAGCAGAAATCTAGCGACCGGAGATACGCAGTATTTT. Protein: CASRNLATGDTQYF.

This clone appeared a single time. The same CDR3 can be traced to other DNA sequences in this sample. The chain links TRBV29-1 to TRBJ1-5; 11 bases are shared with TRBD1. This CDR3 is built from 12 residues. The V gene's germline CDR1 is SQVTM and CDR2 ANQGSEA. Germline trimming cut 7 bases from V and 7 bases from J; bases unmatched to any gene: 3. The CDR3: CSARTGGQPQHF. The CDR3, as DNA: TGCAGCGCCCGGACAGGGGGCCAGCCCCAGCATTTT.

This clone was counted between two and nine times. The V gene is TRBV29-1, the J gene TRBJ1-4, with 7 bases matching TRBD1. This CDR3 has 15 amino acids. Trimming cost V 1 base and J 7 bases; bases outside gene matches: 9. Germline V gene sequence: CDR1 SQVTM, CDR2 ANQGSEA. CDR3 amino acids: CSVEGPTGEAEKLFF. CDR3 coding DNA: TGCAGCGTTGAAGGTCCCACAGGGGAGGCTGAAAAACTGTTTTTT.